This T cell receptor beta chain stems from a study of early T cells in non-severe SARS-CoV-2 infection. Concerning this clonotype itself: What it binds is unknown.

Study-level results: The study's VDJdb matching favored anti-spike CD8 responses and missed private and CD4 specificities.

Unique molecular identifiers tagged individual cDNA molecules. A single record per CDR3 protein comes from TCRdb applying MiXCR to the 5' RACE reads. The data contain some 60,000 distinct CDR3 sequences, 10% to 15% of them seen just once; the ten biggest clones take up 1.2% to 1.5%. This sequence was found in an adult who was a healthcare worker with PCR-confirmed SARS-CoV-2 infection or an uninfected control (not recorded which). This sample comprised whole blood, obtained at baseline.

The CDR3 loop is CASSLSAGTPQHF. DNA for the CDR3: TGTGCCAGCAGCTTATCAGCCGGGACGCCCCAGCATTTT. The genes are TRBV7-2 and TRBJ1-5, with a tentative D call TRBD1 (5 bases). Trimming removed 2 bases at V and 9 bases at J, with 11 bases between. Germline V gene lookup returns CDR1 SGHTA and CDR2 FQGNSA. The CDR3 has 13 residues.